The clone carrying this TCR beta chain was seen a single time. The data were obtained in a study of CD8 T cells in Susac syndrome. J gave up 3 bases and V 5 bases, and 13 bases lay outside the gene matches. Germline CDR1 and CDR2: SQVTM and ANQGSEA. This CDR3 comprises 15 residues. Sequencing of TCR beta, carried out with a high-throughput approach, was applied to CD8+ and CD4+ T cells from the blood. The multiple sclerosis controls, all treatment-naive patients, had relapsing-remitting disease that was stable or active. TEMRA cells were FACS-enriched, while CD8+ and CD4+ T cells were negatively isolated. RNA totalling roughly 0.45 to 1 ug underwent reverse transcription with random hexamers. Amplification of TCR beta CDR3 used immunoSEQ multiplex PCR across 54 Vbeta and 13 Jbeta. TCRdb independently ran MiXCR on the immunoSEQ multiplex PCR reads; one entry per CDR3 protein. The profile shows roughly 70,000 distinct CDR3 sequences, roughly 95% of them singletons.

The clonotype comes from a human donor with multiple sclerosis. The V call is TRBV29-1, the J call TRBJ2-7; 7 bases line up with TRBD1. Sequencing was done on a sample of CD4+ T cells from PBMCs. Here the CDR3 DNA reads TGCAGCGTTCCACTCAGACAAAGACAGGGCTACGAGCAGTACTTC. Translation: CSVPLRQRQGYEQYF.